These 10 T cell receptor beta chains originate from one sample sequenced in a study of CD8+ T cells in alopecia areata. The study sorted pooled cutaneous lymph node cells by CD4, CD8alpha, NKG2D, NKG2ACE and other markers. The sequencing template was cDNA reverse transcribed from extracted RNA. Only in-frame clones appear in the TCRdb table, and some are missing; sequencing was by immunoSEQ multiplex PCR. This sample carries around 18,000 clones, none of them present only once. The material sequenced was CD8+ T cells sorted from a lymph node. These receptors originate from a C3H/HeJ mouse with alopecia areata. The strain is characterized by the MHC haplotype H2-k.

This clone has a count of ten or more. Gene names and germline refer to mouse. The read terminates 4 residues ahead of where the CDR3 ends, so the germline J gene completes it. This rearrangement joins TRBV13-3 to TRBJ1-1; 10 nucleotides agree with TRBD1. V lost 6 bases, J lost 3 bases, and 2 bases stayed unmatched. CDR1 and CDR2 from the germline V gene are NNHDY and SYVADS. This CDR3 region has 13 residues. Partial CDR3 DNA: TGTGCCAGCACCGGGACAGGGGACACA. This encodes CASTGTGDT. The whole CDR3 sequence reads CASTGTGDTEVFF.

A remark on this clone: The translated DNA and TCRdb's protein are not identical at residue 12; the protein here was translated from the DNA. The gene names here belong to mouse. The CDR3 end is not reached by the read, which stops 3 residues before it; the germline J gene fills it in. J is TRBJ1-3 and V is TRBV16; the D is unclear. The germline V gene encodes CDR1 SGHSA and CDR2 FRNQAP. The CDR3 has 15 amino acids. Trimming pared 5 bases from V and 0 bases from J, leaving 11 bases between. The CDR3 loop is CASSPEGLSGNTLYF. CDR3 bases read: TGTGCAAGCAGCCCAGAGGGTCTTTCTGGAAATACG.

This clone appeared many times. Genes and germline come from the mouse. The sequenced fragment ends 4 residues before the CDR3 boundary, so the rest is inferred from the germline J gene. The chain carries TRBV13-3 and TRBJ2-5, with 11 bases fitting TRBD2. Germline CDR1 is NNHDY and CDR2 is SYVADS. This CDR3 has 15 residues. The ends lost 4 bases at V and 2 bases at J; junction bases unmatched: 3. Incomplete CDR3 DNA: TGTGCCAGCAGTCCCGGGACTGGGGGCCAAGAC. It encodes CASSPGTGGQD. The CDR3 as a whole reads CASSPGTGGQDTQYF.

By its share, this clone is medium-sized. Genes here carry mouse names. The read falls 4 residues short of the CDR3 end, and the missing part is taken from the germline J gene. The chain combines TRBV1 with TRBJ2-7; D gene ambiguous. The CDR3 length is 14 residues. V was trimmed by 1 base and J by 0 bases, leaving 7 bases between them. Germline CDR1 NSQYPW, CDR2 LRSPGD (reference sequence). The CDR3 loop reads CTCSAGEISYEQYF. The covered CDR3 bases are TGCACCTGCAGTGCAGGGGAGATCTCCTAT.

In its sample, this clone was seen many times. Germline and genes here are mouse. The read terminates 4 residues ahead of where the CDR3 ends, so the germline J gene completes it. The chain couples TRBV13-3 to TRBJ1-4; maybe TRBD1 (5 bases). Germline V gene data show CDR1 as NNHDY and CDR2 as SYVADS. Trimming removed 5 bases at V and 0 bases at J, with 8 bases between. CDR3 length: 14 amino acids. Here the CDR3 reads CASSRQISNERLFF. The sequenced CDR3 bases are TGTGCCAGCAGCCGACAGATTTCCAACGAA.

This clone has just a few counts. Any gene name here is a mouse gene name. The DNA ends 4 residues before the CDR3 does, and the rest of the CDR3 is filled in from the germline J gene. The chain employs TRBV16 and TRBJ2-1; tentative D call: TRBD1 (5 bases). The CDR3 has 14 amino acids. Trimming stripped 2 bases from V and 0 bases from J, with 5 bases between. The germline gives CDR1 SGHSA, CDR2 FRNQAP. The part of the CDR3 DNA that was read is TGTGCAAGCAGCTTACAGGGTAACTATGCT. It yields the protein CASSLQGNYA. In full, the CDR3 is CASSLQGNYAEQFF. Complete variable domain (other parts from reference TRBV16 and TRBJ2-1): NAGVIQTPRHKVTGKGQEATLWCEPISGHSAVFWYRQTIVQGLEFLTYFRNQAPIDDSGMPKERFSAQMPNQSHSTLKIQSTQPQDSAVYLCASSLQGNYAEQFFGPGTRLTVL.

Ten or more counts support this clone. Gene and germline names: mouse. With the read ending 4 residues before the CDR3 end, the germline J gene is used to fill in that end. The chain joins TRBV13-3 to TRBJ2-7; 8 nucleotides agree with TRBD2. CDR1 and CDR2 (germline): NNHDY, SYVADS. The CDR3 is 15 residues long. The DNA read from the CDR3 is TGTGCCAGCAGTGATGTTTCTGGGGGGCTTTAT. Protein: CASSDVSGGLY. The whole CDR3 region reads CASSDVSGGLYEQYF.

This clone was counted only a few times. The gene names here belong to mouse. The CDR3 loop is CASSPLGQSNERLFF. The CDR3 DNA, read in part, is TGTGCCAGCAGTCCCCTCGGACAGTCCAACGAA. The V and J genes are TRBV19 and TRBJ1-4, with TRBD1 as a possible D gene (6 bases). The CDR3 end falls 4 residues outside the read, so it is completed with the germline J gene. The germline V and J ends were trimmed by 4 bases and 2 bases, with 12 bases remaining between them. The CDR3 consists of 15 residues. Germline V gene sequence: CDR1 FNHDT, CDR2 SITEND (reference sequence).

This clone has a count of ten or more. Mouse names are used for the genes. With the read ending 4 residues before the CDR3 end, the germline J gene is used to fill in that end. V usage is TRBV13-3 and J usage is TRBJ1-2, with TRBD1 matching 8 bases. From germline, CDR1 is NNHDY and CDR2 SYVADS. The CDR3 runs 13 residues. CDR3: CASSDGTGTDYTF. Incomplete CDR3 DNA: TGTGCCAGCAGTGATGGGACAGGGACC.

This clone was picked up a small number of times. The genes and germline here are from mouse. The CDR3 goes on 4 residues after the read ends, and that part is filled in from the germline J gene. The genes are TRBV13-3 and TRBJ2-5; D is possibly TRBD1 (7 bases). Germline-derived CDR1 and CDR2 are NNHDY and SYVADS. The length of the CDR3 is 14 residues. The DNA read from the CDR3 is TGTGCCAGCAGTGAAGGGGGCAGGGGCGAC. Its protein is CASSEGGRGD. The full CDR3 sequence reads CASSEGGRGDTQYF.